A single sample gave rise to the 17 T cell receptor beta chains below, sequenced in a study of cytomegalovirus exposure and HLA in healthy donors. Primers: 60 Vbeta forward and 13 Jbeta reverse. TCRdb's copy holds only in-frame clones and misses some; the assay was immunoSEQ multiplex PCR. The table shows roughly 120,000 clones, with around 77% occurring only once. Sequencing used PBMCs. The receptors were sampled from a man between 45 and 60 years old in good health and CMV-seropositive.

The J gene is TRBJ2-1, the V gene TRBV27; 7 bases line up with TRBD2. Germline V lookup: CDR1 MNHEY, CDR2 SMNVEV (reference sequence). J gave up 5 bases and V 6 bases, and 7 bases lay outside the gene matches. This CDR3 spans 14 amino acids. In DNA, the CDR3 is TGTGCCAGCAGACCCGGGACTATTAACAATGAGCAGTTCTTC. This sequence encodes CASRPGTINNEQFF.

With regard to this clone: Without the conserved terminal phenylalanine or tryptophan, this CDR3 likely stems from a read error. The limits of the CDR3 on the DNA are not certain, so only TCRdb's listed CDR3 is given. The rearrangement joins TRBV7-7 to TRBJ1-2. Including both end residues, the CDR3 is 12 amino acids long. Germline CDR1 reads SSHAT; CDR2 reads FNYEAQ (reference sequence). CDR3 protein: CASSFPRAWTPG.

This chain connects TRBV29-1 to TRBJ2-2; 8 bases are a match to TRBD2. J was trimmed by 4 bases and V by 8 bases; bases with no gene match: 6. From germline, CDR1 is SQVTM and CDR2 ANQGSEA. This CDR3 has 13 amino acids. CDR3 in DNA: TGCAGCACGACTAGCGCGTCCACCGGGGAGCTGTTTTTT. Protein product: CSTTSASTGELFF.

V and J are TRBV6-5 and TRBJ1-1; a possible D gene is TRBD1 (6 bases). The CDR3 loop spans 13 amino acids. The germline CDR1 and CDR2 sequences are MNHEY and SVGAGI. V lost 2 bases and J lost 3, with 7 bases in between. The CDR3, as DNA: TGTGCCAGCAGTTACGGACAGTACACTGAAGCTTTCTTT. Protein product: CASSYGQYTEAFF.

The genes are TRBV5-1 and TRBJ2-3; D might be TRBD2 (6 bases). V was clipped by 5 bases and J by 1 base, with 20 bases between them. The CDR3 is made up of 17 amino acids. In germline, CDR1 is SGHRS, CDR2 YFSETQ. CDR3 in DNA: TGCGCCAGCAGATTCGGGACTTCGACCGGGGGCACAGATACGCAGTATTTT. This translates into CASRFGTSTGGTDTQYF.

The chain recombines TRBV2 with TRBJ1-3, with TRBD1 matching 10 bases. V was pared by 8 bases and J by 8 bases, with 9 bases of the junction left unmatched. Germline assignment: CDR1 SNHLY and CDR2 FYNNEI. The CDR3 runs to 14 residues. The CDR3 bases are TGTGCCAGCTCCCGGGACAGGGGTGTCTACACCATATATTTT. Protein sequence: CASSRDRGVYTIYF.

The chain combines TRBV7-2 with TRBJ1-2, with D possibly matching TRBD1 (6 bases). The CDR3 has 16 amino acids. Germline assignment: CDR1 SGHTA and CDR2 FQGNSA. V lost 7 bases, J lost 2 bases, and 20 bases lay in between. The CDR3 DNA reads as TGTGCCAGCATCCCAGGTGGGGGCAGGCAGAACTATGGCTACACCTTC. As protein: CASIPGGGRQNYGYTF.

The rearrangement links TRBV5-4 to TRBJ2-2; D is perhaps TRBD1 (6 bases). The CDR3 is 15 amino acids. Germline CDR1 SGHNT, CDR2 YYREEE (reference sequence). Deletions cut 5 bases from V and 0 bases from J, with 11 bases between. CDR3 nucleotide sequence: TGTGCCAGCAGGAGAGGGGGTCCGAACACCGGGGAGCTGTTTTTT. It is translated as CASRRGGPNTGELFF.

The chain employs TRBV11-3 and TRBJ1-2, with no clear D. This CDR3 comprises 13 residues. Deletions cut 1 base from V and 7 bases from J, with 10 bases between. In germline, CDR1 is SGHNT, CDR2 YENEEA. The CDR3 nucleotides read TGTGCCAGCAGCTTAGCCCCGTCGCGTGGCTACACCTTC. Its protein is CASSLAPSRGYTF.

The genes are TRBV6-1 and TRBJ1-2; D is perhaps TRBD1 (5 bases). CDR3 length: 12 residues. The V and J ends lost 3 bases and 8 bases respectively, with 10 bases between them. From germline, CDR1 is MNHNS and CDR2 SASEGT. As DNA, the CDR3 is TGTGCCAGCAGTGACAGGGTAGGAGGCTACACCTTC. It encodes CASSDRVGGYTF.

The CDR3 sequence: CASSSMVPGNTIYF. For the CDR3, the DNA is TGTGCCAGCAGCTCTATGGTTCCTGGAAACACCATATATTTT. The chain employs TRBV7-8 and TRBJ1-3; D unclear. This CDR3 is built from 14 residues. V lost 4 bases and J lost 2, with 9 bases in between. CDR1 is SGHVS, CDR2 FQNEAQ, per germline. Based on the CDR3 plus reference TRBV7-8 and TRBJ1-3, the full variable domain is GAGVSQSPRYKVAKRGQDVALRCDPISGHVSLFWYQQALGQGPEFLTYFQNEAQLDKSGLPSDRFFAERPEGSVSTLKIQRTQQEDSAVYLCASSSMVPGNTIYFGEGSWLTVV.

CDR3 region: CASSLAGGRLSSYEQYF. CDR3 coding DNA: TGTGCCAGCAGTCTAGCGGGAGGTCGTTTAAGCTCCTACGAGCAGTACTTC. The genes are TRBV27 and TRBJ2-7, with 11 bases that match TRBD2. The CDR3 totals 17 residues. After removal of 5 bases from V and 0 bases from J, the junction contained 9 bases not matched to a gene. Germline V gene sequence: CDR1 MNHEY, CDR2 SMNVEV (reference sequence).

This chain links TRBV5-1 with TRBJ2-5, with TRBD1 matching 7 bases. This CDR3 has 14 residues. V lost 2 bases and J lost 3; bases outside the gene matches: 4. Germline CDR1 is SGHRS and CDR2 is YFSETQ. The CDR3 is CASSLWDSKETQYF. The CDR3 DNA is TGCGCCAGCAGCTTATGGGACAGTAAAGAGACCCAGTACTTC.

V and J are TRBV7-6 and TRBJ2-5; 11 bases match TRBD1. V shed 4 bases, J shed 2 bases, and the junction held 3 bases outside the gene matches. The germline V gene has CDR1 SGHVS and CDR2 FNYEAQ. The CDR3 consists of 15 residues. In nucleotides, the CDR3 is TGTGCCAGCAGCTGGGACAGGGGGGGTCAAGAGACCCAGTACTTC. Protein: CASSWDRGGQETQYF. Full variable domain (rest looked up from reference TRBV7-6 and TRBJ2-5): GAGVSQSPRYKVTKRGQDVALRCDPISGHVSLYWYRQALGQGPEFLTYFNYEAQQDKSGLPNDRFSAERPEGSISTLTIQRTEQRDSAMYRCASSWDRGGQETQYFGPGTRLLVL.

The chain carries TRBV4-1 and TRBJ1-5; D possibly corresponds to TRBD1 (6 bases). V was pared by 1 base and J by 5 bases, with 12 bases between. Germline lookup yields CDR1 MGHRA and CDR2 YSYEKL. The CDR3 length is 15 residues. Here the CDR3 DNA reads TGCGCCAGCAGCCAAGTCACAGGGATTTATCAGCCCCAGCATTTT. Amino acid sequence: CASSQVTGIYQPQHF.

This clone has more than one count but fewer than ten. The chain employs TRBV28 and TRBJ1-5, with unresolved D. Germline CDR1 reads MDHEN; CDR2 reads SYDVKM. The CDR3 sequence is 14 residues long. V lost 6 bases, J lost 5 bases, and 14 bases lay in between. For the CDR3, the DNA is TGTGCCAGCAGACCAAGCAGCGGACATCAGCCCCAGCATTTT. Protein sequence: CASRPSSGHQPQHF.

This rearrangement joins TRBV5-1 to TRBJ2-7; the match to TRBD1 covers 7 bases. The CDR3 has 12 amino acids. Germline values: CDR1 SGHRS, CDR2 YFSETQ. With V trimmed by 4 bases and J by 4 bases, 2 bases remained unmatched. CDR3 nucleotides: TGCGCCAGCAGCGCAGGGGGTTACGAGCAGTACTTC. Translating it yields CASSAGGYEQYF.